This T cell receptor (beta chain) was obtained from a study of blood T cell repertoires in COVID-19. Study information: The cDNA or gDNA used as material had been derived from T cells, B-cell-depleted T cells, or PBMCs.

The CDR3 totals 17 residues. Per the germline V gene, CDR1 is SGHRS and CDR2 is YFSETQ. V gave up 4 bases and J gave up 8 bases; unmatched junction bases: 18. Libraries were prepared by immunoSEQ multiplex PCR; TCRdb keeps only in-frame clonotypes and omits some of them. The sample contains roughly 100,000 clones, roughly 92% of which appear only once. Only one count was recorded for this clone. The source material was peripheral blood. The V and J genes are TRBV5-1 and TRBJ1-2; TRBD1 matches 9 bases. The source of this sequence is a woman in her fifties or sixties with COVID-19, enrolled during active disease. The CDR3 DNA is TGCGCCAGCAGCCATCCCCCCACCGGGACAGGGTCTGGCGGCTACACCTTC. Protein sequence: CASSHPPTGTGSGGYTF.